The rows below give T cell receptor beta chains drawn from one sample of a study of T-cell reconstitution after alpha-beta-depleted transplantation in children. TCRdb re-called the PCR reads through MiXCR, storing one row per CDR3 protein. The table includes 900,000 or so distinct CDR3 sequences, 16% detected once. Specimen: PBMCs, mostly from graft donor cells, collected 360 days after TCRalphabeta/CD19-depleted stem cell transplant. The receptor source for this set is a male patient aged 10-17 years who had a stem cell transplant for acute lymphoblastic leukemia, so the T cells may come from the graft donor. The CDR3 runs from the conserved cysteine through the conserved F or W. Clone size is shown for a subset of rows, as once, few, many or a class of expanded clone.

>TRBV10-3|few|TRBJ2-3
CAIKRGRMDRGDFAQYF
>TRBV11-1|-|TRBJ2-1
CASSHLRARDYDINEQFF
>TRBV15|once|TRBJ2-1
CATSRPQGLAERNEQFF
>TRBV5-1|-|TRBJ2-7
CASSLENPGQGLYEQNF
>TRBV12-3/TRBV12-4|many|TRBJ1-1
CASSRDGNTEAFF
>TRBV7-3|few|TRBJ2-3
CASALGGADTQYF
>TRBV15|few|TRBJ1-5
CATSRDARGLGQPQHF
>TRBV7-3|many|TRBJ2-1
CASSASLADSSYNEQFF
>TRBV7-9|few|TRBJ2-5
CASSPLQLSAETQYF
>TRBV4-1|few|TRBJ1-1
CASSYQEGYAFF
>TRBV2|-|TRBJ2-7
CASGGGASTYEQYF
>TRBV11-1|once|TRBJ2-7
CASSLGLENEQYF